This entry lists 12 T cell receptor beta chains sequenced from one sample in a study of chemoradiotherapy in HPV16-positive cancers. Profiling relied on immunoSEQ multiplex PCR, and the TCRdb table lists in-frame clones only, not all of them. The table includes fewer than 25,000 clones, 73% detected once. The sample was gathered from a patient who underwent chemoradiotherapy. These receptor sequences come from a human donor with HPV-associated anogenital cancer.

V usage is TRBV5-1 and J usage is TRBJ2-1; D gene ambiguous. The CDR3 consists of 14 residues. Germline V gene data show CDR1 as SGHRS and CDR2 as YFSETQ. Trimming stripped 6 bases from V and 4 bases from J, with 14 bases between. The CDR3 loop reads CASTNPTSYNEQFF. DNA for the CDR3: TGCGCCAGCACCAACCCGACTTCATACAATGAGCAGTTCTTC.

This rearrangement joins TRBV7-8 to TRBJ2-4; D call uncertain. V was pared by 1 base and J by 2 bases, with 9 bases between. This CDR3 has 15 residues. Germline V lookup: CDR1 SGHVS, CDR2 FQNEAQ. In DNA form, the CDR3 reads TGTGCCAGCAGCTTAGAGGTCGGTTCCAAAAACATTCAGTACTTC. This encodes CASSLEVGSKNIQYF.

The chain recombines TRBV5-8 with TRBJ1-2; maybe TRBD1 (6 bases). Germline V gene data show CDR1 as SGHTS and CDR2 as YDEGEE. V lost 0 bases, J lost 8 bases, and 17 bases lay in between. The CDR3 loop spans 15 amino acids. This chain's CDR3 is CASSLETGRGEGYTF. CDR3 in DNA: TGTGCCAGCAGCTTGGAGACAGGCAGGGGAGAAGGCTACACCTTC.

The chain carries TRBV7-9 and TRBJ2-4; unclear D gene. This CDR3 has 13 residues. V was pared by 6 bases and J by 8 bases, with 14 bases between. The germline CDR1 and CDR2 sequences are SEHNR and FQNEAQ (reference sequence). CDR3: CASSVDQRDIQYF. CDR3 in DNA: TGTGCCAGCAGTGTGGACCAAAGGGACATTCAGTACTTC.

The chain carries TRBV5-6 and TRBJ2-7; D perhaps matches TRBD1 (7 bases). With 0 bases removed from V and 3 bases from J, the gap between germline ends came to 13 bases. There are 15 residues in the CDR3. Germline CDR1 SGHDT, CDR2 YYEEEE. CDR3 region: CASSLGQGGFYEQYF. For the CDR3, the DNA is TGTGCCAGCAGCTTGGGGCAGGGGGGTTTCTACGAGCAGTACTTC.

This clone was seen just once. V and J are TRBV19 and TRBJ1-1, with 7 bases lining up with TRBD1. V lost 5 bases and J lost 6; bases outside the gene matches: 12. CDR1 is LNHDA, CDR2 SQIVND, per germline (reference sequence). This CDR3 is built from 15 residues. CDR3 amino acids: CASSLTPTGRPEAFF. CDR3 DNA: TGTGCCAGTAGTCTAACCCCGACAGGGCGGCCTGAAGCTTTCTTT. The whole variable domain, remainder taken from reference TRBV19 and TRBJ1-1, is DGGITQSPKYLFRKEGQNVTLSCEQNLNHDAMYWYRQDPGQGLRLIYYSQIVNDFQKGDIAEGYSVSREKKESFPLTVTSAQKNPTAFYLCASSLTPTGRPEAFFGQGTRLTVV.

The V and J genes are TRBV9 and TRBJ2-1, with 10 positions matching TRBD2. From germline, CDR1 is SGDLS and CDR2 YYNGEE. CDR3 length: 15 residues. J lost 7 bases, V lost 1 base, and 5 bases had no gene match. CDR3 nucleotide sequence: TGTGCCAGCAGCGTACAAGCGGGAGGGGTTAATGAGCAGTTCTTC. Translating it yields CASSVQAGGVNEQFF.

This clone was seen a few times. This rearrangement joins TRBV15 to TRBJ1-4; D is possibly TRBD1 (5 bases). V was clipped by 3 bases and J by 7 bases, with 15 bases between them. The CDR3 loop spans 15 amino acids. From germline, CDR1 is LNHNV and CDR2 YYDKDF (reference sequence). The CDR3 spells CATSRALEGSEKLFF. In DNA form, the CDR3 reads TGTGCCACCAGCAGGGCCCTTGAGGGGAGTGAAAAACTGTTTTTT.

V gene TRBV19 combines with J gene TRBJ1-6, with TRBD1 matching over 7 bases. The CDR3 runs 15 residues. In germline, CDR1 is LNHDA, CDR2 SQIVND (reference sequence). Trimming at V came to 7 bases and at J to 7 bases, leaving 10 bases not matched to a gene. In DNA form, the CDR3 reads TGTGCCAGTACCCCAGGGGGTAGGAGGAATTCACCCCTCCACTTT. Residues: CASTPGGRRNSPLHF.

The rearrangement joins TRBV18 to TRBJ1-5; weak D call: TRBD1 (6 bases). Germline V lookup: CDR1 KGHSH, CDR2 LQKENI. CDR3 size: 15 residues. V lost 4 bases to trimming and J lost 5 bases, with 15 bases between them. This CDR3 is CASSLNQGTHQPQHF. Here the CDR3 DNA reads TGTGCCAGCTCACTTAATCAGGGGACACATCAGCCCCAGCATTTT.

The genes are TRBV15 and TRBJ2-2, with 7 positions matching TRBD1. The CDR3 totals 15 residues. The germline V gene has CDR1 LNHNV and CDR2 YYDKDF (reference sequence). V shed 3 bases, J shed 5 bases, and the junction held 6 bases outside the gene matches. CDR3 nucleotides: TGTGCCACCAGCAGGGAATTACAGGGGACCGGGGAGCTGTTTTTT. It encodes CATSRELQGTGELFF.

The gene calls are TRBV6-1 and TRBJ1-5; possible D gene TRBD1, 5 bases. This CDR3 has 13 amino acids. With 7 bases removed from V and 9 bases from J, the gap between germline ends came to 16 bases. Germline lookup yields CDR1 MNHNS and CDR2 SASEGT. The CDR3 sequence is CASNGHTALPQHF. CDR3 DNA: TGTGCCAGCAATGGACATACCGCTCTGCCCCAGCATTTT.